The clone carrying this TCR beta chain was detected a few times. Its matching antigen is unknown. The PCR ran on 60 Vbeta and 13 Jbeta primers. The table came from immunoSEQ multiplex PCR; TCRdb's copy has only in-frame clones and leaves some out. The sample yields 130,000 to 150,000 clones, about three quarters seen once. The sample originates from a study of cytomegalovirus exposure and HLA in healthy donors. Study details: Early release data held approximately 81 million unique TCRs from HLA-typed donors.

This CDR3 spans 16 amino acids. CDR1 MNHNY and CDR2 SVGAGI come from the germline V gene (reference sequence). Trimming cost V 6 bases and J 4 bases; bases outside gene matches: 12. Study-wide findings and caveats: The study flagged around 160 TCR beta chains as cytomegalovirus-associated. Some V segments, including TRBV6-2 and TRBV6-3, were excluded as indistinguishable. In a later analysis, productive TCRs from donors in an Asian-associated ancestry cluster reportedly carried fewer N-insertions than the cohort mean.

This TCR derives from a male donor in good health and CMV-seropositive. Sequenced sample: PBMCs. The chain employs TRBV6-6 and TRBJ1-5; 7 bases agree with TRBD1. This chain's CDR3 is CASRLADRLGNQPQHF. Written as DNA, the CDR3 is TGTGCCAGCAGACTAGCGGACAGGCTTGGGAATCAGCCCCAGCATTTT.